This entry lists 20 T cell receptor beta chains sequenced from one sample in a study of T cells in Graves' hyperthyroidism and ophthalmopathy. What was amplified from RNA transcripts were TCR beta CDR3 regions. The HTBI primer set served for first-round RT-PCR of the TCR CDR3. TCRdb re-analysed the multiplex PCR reads in MiXCR, keeping a single row per CDR3 protein. Among about 740,000 distinct CDR3 sequences listed, 12% to 15% were seen once. Material for sequencing was blood. The receptors stem from a woman between 18 and 29 years old with Graves' hyperthyroidism.

This clonotype has a count of ten or more. The rearrangement links TRBV2 to TRBJ1-1; D not resolved. This CDR3 is built from 13 residues. Germline V CDR1 and CDR2: SNHLY, FYNNEI. V lost 6 bases and J 4 bases, leaving 12 bases between the germline ends. The CDR3 loop reads CASREDAGTEAFF. The DNA for the CDR3 is TGTGCCAGCAGGGAGGACGCAGGCACTGAAGCTTTCTTT.

This clonotype was detected a few times. CDR3: CASSPLTGSRVGYTF. The DNA for the CDR3 is TGTGCCAGCAGCCCCCTGACAGGGAGCCGGGTTGGCTACACCTTC. The chain is built from TRBV6-2 or TRBV6-3 and TRBJ1-2; 7 bases match TRBD1. Germline V gene data show CDR1 as MNHEY and CDR2 as SVGEGT. This CDR3 contains 15 residues. V lost 6 bases, J lost 7 bases, and 14 bases stayed unmatched.

The chain uses TRBV12-3 or TRBV12-4 and TRBJ2-7; D possibly matches TRBD1 or TRBD2 (6 bases each). The CDR3 spans 17 residues. V was clipped by 3 bases and J by 2 bases, with 20 bases between them. This CDR3 reads CASSFWGGQSSPYEQYF. The CDR3 DNA sequence: TGTGCCAGCAGTTTTTGGGGAGGACAGTCCAGCCCCTACGAGCAGTACTTC.

The V gene is TRBV7-8, the J gene TRBJ2-5; 10 bases map to TRBD2. The germline V gene has CDR1 SGHVS and CDR2 FQNEAQ. This CDR3 contains 17 residues. V shed 0 bases and J 2 bases; nucleotides not matched to a gene: 6. The CDR3 DNA sequence: TGTGCCAGCAGCTTAGCGTTATGGACTAGCGGACAAGAGACCCAGTACTTC. Amino acids: CASSLALWTSGQETQYF.

This clonotype was detected many times. This chain joins TRBV2 and TRBJ2-6; D is unresolved. Germline CDR1 SNHLY, CDR2 FYNNEI. There are 15 residues in the CDR3. The V and J ends lost 4 bases and 2 bases respectively, with 9 bases between them. CDR3 sequence: CASSGEQAGANVLTF. The CDR3 DNA is TGTGCCAGCAGTGGTGAGCAAGCTGGGGCCAACGTCCTGACTTTC.

This clonotype was detected only a few times. This chain connects TRBV4-1 to TRBJ2-5; no clear D. The CDR3 is made up of 13 amino acids. The V gene's germline CDR1 is MGHRA and CDR2 YSYEKL. V was shortened by 1 base and J by 5 bases, with 8 bases between the two germline ends. The CDR3 loop is CASSQGVTETQYF. Written as DNA, the CDR3 is TGCGCCAGCAGCCAAGGAGTCACGGAGACCCAGTACTTC.

Ten or more counts support this clonotype. CDR3 DNA: TGTGCCAGCAGCCCGACAGGGCCTAAACAAGAGACCCAGTACTTC. It translates to CASSPTGPKQETQYF. The chain employs TRBV2 and TRBJ2-5; 7 bases match TRBD1. The germline CDR1 and CDR2 sequences are SNHLY and FYNNEI. The CDR3 consists of 15 residues. With 6 bases clipped from V and 2 bases from J, the junction kept 9 bases outside the gene matches. The full variable domain, completed using reference TRBV2 and TRBJ2-5, is EPEVTQTPSHQVTQMGQEVILRCVPISNHLYFYWYRQILGQKVEFLVSFYNNEISEKSEIFDDQFSVERPDGSNFTLKIRSTKLEDSAMYFCASSPTGPKQETQYFGPGTRLLVL.

This clonotype appeared many times. The chain employs TRBV29-1 and TRBJ2-2; 14 bases agree with TRBD2. Germline V CDR1 and CDR2: SQVTM, ANQGSEA. The CDR3 runs 17 residues. The trim removed 5 bases at V and 3 bases at J, leaving 8 bases unmatched. The DNA for the CDR3 is TGCAGCGTTTTGACTAGCGGGAGGGCCGCGTACACCGGGGAGCTGTTTTTT. Residues: CSVLTSGRAAYTGELFF.

This clonotype showed up many times. The chain employs TRBV2 and TRBJ2-3; D ambiguous. The CDR3 is made up of 13 amino acids. V was shortened by 3 bases and J by 4 bases, with 8 bases between the two germline ends. Germline CDR1 is SNHLY and CDR2 is FYNNEI. CDR3 DNA: TGTGCCAGCAGTGACGGCCCTTCAGATACGCAGTATTTT. Its protein is CASSDGPSDTQYF.

This clonotype was counted only a few times. CDR3 protein: CASSIGGGASGANVLTF. CDR3 sequence (DNA): TGTGCCAGTAGTATAGGAGGTGGAGCGTCTGGGGCCAACGTCCTGACTTTC. The chain has TRBV19 and TRBJ2-6; no firm D call. Trimming removed 1 base at V and 1 base at J, with 11 bases between. CDR1 LNHDA and CDR2 SQIVND come from the germline V gene (reference sequence). The CDR3 is 17 residues long.

This clonotype was recorded many times. This sequence joins TRBV4-1 and TRBJ2-7, with 9 bases lining up with TRBD1. This CDR3 spans 15 amino acids. The germline gives CDR1 MGHRA, CDR2 YSYEKL. The J segment lost 5 bases and the V segment lost 0 bases, leaving 5 bases of the junction unmatched. The CDR3 DNA sequence: TGCGCCAGCAGCCAAGACAAGGACAGGGGACACGAGCAGTACTTC. Protein sequence: CASSQDKDRGHEQYF.

Here the CDR3 reads CASSQSTRGGEQFF. DNA for the CDR3: TGTGCCAGCAGCCAATCCACTAGAGGGGGGGAGCAGTTCTTC. The chain has TRBV12-3 or TRBV12-4 and TRBJ2-1; D possibly matches TRBD1 or TRBD2 (6 bases each). The CDR3 consists of 14 residues. V was cut by 6 bases and J by 10 bases, with 19 bases left in between.

This chain uses TRBV4-1 with TRBJ2-1, with D perhaps TRBD2 (6 bases). The CDR3 has 17 residues. V lost 0 bases, J lost 5 bases, and 17 bases lay in between. Germline assignment: CDR1 MGHRA and CDR2 YSYEKL. CDR3 sequence reads: CASSQESLGGTHNEQFF. The CDR3 bases are TGCGCCAGCAGCCAAGAATCTCTTGGGGGGACCCACAATGAGCAGTTCTTC.

This chain joins TRBV7-2 and TRBJ2-7, with 9 bases lining up with TRBD1. CDR1 and CDR2 (germline): SGHTA, FQGNSA. The CDR3 spans 17 residues. With 5 bases clipped from V and 1 base from J, the junction kept 12 bases outside the gene matches. The CDR3 nucleotides are TGTGCCAGCAGCCCGGACAGGGGCCTACCGGGGTCCTACGAGCAGTACTTC. Translating gives CASSPDRGLPGSYEQYF.

Many counts were recorded for this clonotype. The chain has TRBV18 and TRBJ2-5; possible D gene TRBD2, 5 bases. The CDR3 is 15 amino acids. Trimming shortened V by 2 bases and J by 5 bases, and 15 bases separated the two germline ends. Germline loops: CDR1 KGHSH, CDR2 LQKENI. In DNA form, the CDR3 reads TGTGCCAGCTCACCATTTGAGGGAGCGGCTGAGACCCAGTACTTC. Its translation: CASSPFEGAAETQYF.

Many counts were recorded for this clonotype. The chain has TRBV20-1 and TRBJ1-2, with 7 bases lining up with TRBD1. Losses at the gene ends were 1 base for V and 1 base for J; bases not matched to a gene: 12. Germline assignment: CDR1 DFQATT and CDR2 SNEGSKA (reference sequence). The CDR3 is 17 residues long. In nucleotides, the CDR3 is TGCAGTGCTAGAGTCCCACCTACGCAGGGGGGTAACTATGGCTACACCTTC. It is translated as CSARVPPTQGGNYGYTF.

This chain uses TRBV27 with TRBJ2-7; 13 nucleotides line up with TRBD2. This CDR3 is 16 amino acids long. The germline gives CDR1 MNHEY, CDR2 SMNVEV (reference sequence). Trimming at V came to 5 bases and at J to 2 bases, leaving 6 bases not matched to a gene. The CDR3 sequence: CASSPATSGRPYEQYF. The CDR3 DNA sequence: TGTGCCAGCAGTCCAGCGACTAGCGGGAGGCCCTACGAGCAGTACTTC.

This clonotype was seen at least ten times. CDR3 in DNA: TGTGCCAGTAGTCCGGGCAGCAGAAACTACGAGCAGTACTTC. This codes for CASSPGSRNYEQYF. The J gene is TRBJ2-7, the V gene TRBV19, with D unresolved. Germline assignment: CDR1 LNHDA and CDR2 SQIVND (reference sequence). V was cut by 5 bases and J by 3 bases, with 14 bases left in between. CDR3 length: 14 amino acids.

V gene TRBV7-6 combines with J gene TRBJ2-1; 13 positions match TRBD2. With V trimmed by 1 base and J by 1 base, 16 bases remained unmatched. The CDR3 has 22 residues. Looked up from germline, CDR1 is SGHVS and CDR2 is FNYEAQ. CDR3 protein: CASSLVALGGLAGERSYNEQFF. As DNA, the CDR3 is TGTGCCAGCAGCTTAGTAGCATTAGGAGGACTAGCGGGAGAAAGATCCTACAATGAGCAGTTCTTC.

This clonotype was detected ten times or more. V and J are TRBV7-2 and TRBJ2-7; TRBD1 or TRBD2 may be the D gene (5 bases each). The germline V gene has CDR1 SGHTA and CDR2 FQGNSA. Trimming took off 6 bases at V and 8 bases at J, with 14 bases between the two ends. The CDR3 spans 12 residues. CDR3 DNA sequence: TGTGCCAGCAGGACCGGGACCGCGCAGCAGTACTTC. Its protein is CASRTGTAQQYF. Complete variable domain (other parts from reference TRBV7-2 and TRBJ2-7): GAGVSQSPSNKVTEKGKDVELRCDPISGHTALYWYRQSLGQGLEFLIYFQGNSAPDKSGLPSDRFSAERTGGSVSTLTIQRTQQEDSAVYLCASRTGTAQQYFGPGTRLTVT.